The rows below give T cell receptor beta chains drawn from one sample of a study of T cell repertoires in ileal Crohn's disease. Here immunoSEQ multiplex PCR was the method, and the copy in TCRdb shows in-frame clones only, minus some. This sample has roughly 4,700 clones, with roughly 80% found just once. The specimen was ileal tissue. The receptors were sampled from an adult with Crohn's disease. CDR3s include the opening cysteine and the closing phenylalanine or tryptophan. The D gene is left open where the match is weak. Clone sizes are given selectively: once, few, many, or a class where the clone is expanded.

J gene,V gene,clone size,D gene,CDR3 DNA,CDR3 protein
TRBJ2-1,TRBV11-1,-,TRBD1,TGTGCCAGCAGCAATGGACAGGGGGCAAACAATGAGCAGTTCTTC,CASSNGQGANNEQFF
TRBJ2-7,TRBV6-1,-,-,TGTGCCAGCAACCCGACAGAAACCTACGAGCAGTACTTC,CASNPTETYEQYF
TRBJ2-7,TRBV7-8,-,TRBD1,TGTGCCAGCAGCCCAGGGGGCGCGCAGTACTTC,CASSPGGAQYF
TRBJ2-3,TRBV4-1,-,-,TGCGCCAGCAGCCAAGGGTTTGGGGGGAGCGCAGATACGCAGTATTTT,CASSQGFGGSADTQYF
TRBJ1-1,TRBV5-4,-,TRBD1,TGTGCCAGCAGCTCCGACAGGGGGCTAAGGGACACTGAAGCTTTCTTT,CASSSDRGLRDTEAFF
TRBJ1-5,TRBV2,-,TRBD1,TGTGCCAGCAGTCCTGGGACAGGGGGCCATCAGCCCCAGCATTTT,CASSPGTGGHQPQHF
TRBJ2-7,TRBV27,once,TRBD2,TGTGCCAGCGCCTCGGGGGGGGGAACCTACGAGCAGTACTTC,CASASGGGTYEQYF
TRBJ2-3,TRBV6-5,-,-,TGTGCCAGCAGCCTAACCCGGGACTTCACAGATACGCAGTATTTT,CASSLTRDFTDTQYF
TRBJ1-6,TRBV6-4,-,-,TGTGCCAGCAGTGAGGGGGGGGCCTATAATTCACCCCTCCACTTT,CASSEGGAYNSPLHF
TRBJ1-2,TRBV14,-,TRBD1,TGTGCCAGCAGCCCGGACAGGGTGAATGGCTACACCTTC,CASSPDRVNGYTF
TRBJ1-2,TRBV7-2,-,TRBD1,TGTGCCAGCAGCCAAAACGGACAGGGTAACTATGGCTACACCTTC,CASSQNGQGNYGYTF
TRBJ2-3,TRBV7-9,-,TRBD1,TGTGCCAGCAGCCTAGGACAGGTTTCAGATACGCAGTATTTT,CASSLGQVSDTQYF
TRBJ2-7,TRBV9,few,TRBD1,TGTGCCAGCAGCCCACTCAGGGGGAACTCCTACGAGCAGTACTTC,CASSPLRGNSYEQYF
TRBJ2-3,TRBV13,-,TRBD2,TGTGCCAGCAGCTTCGCCTTCGGGACTAGCGGGGGGGCCGCAGATACGCAGTATTTT,CASSFAFGTSGGAADTQYF
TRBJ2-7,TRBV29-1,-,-,TGCAGCGTTGTAGACGGGACGGGGGTTTGGGAGCAGTACTTC,CSVVDGTGVWEQYF
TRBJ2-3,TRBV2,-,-,TGTGCCAGCAGGAGAGGACAGACGACCACAGATACGCAGTATTTT,CASRRGQTTTDTQYF
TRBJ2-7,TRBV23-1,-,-,TGCGCCAGCAGTCAATGGGTCACAGGTCCCGCCTACGAGCAGTACTTC,CASSQWVTGPAYEQYF
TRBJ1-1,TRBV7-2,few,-,TGTGCCAGCAGCTTAATCAGAATGAACACTGAAGCTTTCTTT,CASSLIRMNTEAFF
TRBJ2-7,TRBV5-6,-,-,TGTGCCAGCAGCTTTAGACAGAGCTCCTACGAGCAGTACTTC,CASSFRQSSYEQYF
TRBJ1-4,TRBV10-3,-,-,TGTGCCGCTTGGGCGGGGGCGGCTAATGAAAAACTGTTTTTT,CAAWAGAANEKLFF
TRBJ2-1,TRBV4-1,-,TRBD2,TGCGCCAGCAGCCAAGGCGGGGGGGCCTATTCCTACAATGAGCAGTTCTTC,CASSQGGGAYSYNEQFF
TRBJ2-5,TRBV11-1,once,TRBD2,TGTGCCAGCAGCTCTCGTGGGGGGGATCAAGAGACCCAGTACTTC,CASSSRGGDQETQYF
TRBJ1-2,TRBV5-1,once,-,TGCGCCAGCAGCCTACGGACAGACAACTATGGCTACACCTTC,CASSLRTDNYGYTF
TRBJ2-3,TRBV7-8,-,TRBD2,TGTGCCAGCACCCCGACTAGCGGGGGCGTGGGGGGTACGCAGTATTTT,CASTPTSGGVGGTQYF
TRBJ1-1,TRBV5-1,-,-,TGCGCCAGCAGCTTGGGGGGCAAACCGACTGAAGCTTTCTTT,CASSLGGKPTEAFF
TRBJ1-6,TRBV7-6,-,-,TGTGCCAGCAGCCCGAGGCAGGGGCCGGAATCACCCCTCCACTTT,CASSPRQGPESPLHF
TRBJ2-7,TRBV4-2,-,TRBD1,TGTGCCAGCAGCCAGGCAGGGGGTTCCTACGAGCAGTACTTC,CASSQAGGSYEQYF
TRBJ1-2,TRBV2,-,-,TGTGCCAGCGCGGGGAACGCTAACTATGGCTACACCTTC,CASAGNANYGYTF
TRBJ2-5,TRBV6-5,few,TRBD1,TGTGCCAGCAGTTACGCGGACAGGGGACAGACCCAGTACTTC,CASSYADRGQTQYF
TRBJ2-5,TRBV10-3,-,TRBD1,TGTGCCATCAGTGAAGGGGACAGGGTCTACGAGACCCAGTACTTC,CAISEGDRVYETQYF
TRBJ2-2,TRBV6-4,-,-,TGTGCCAGCAGTAAGGGAGCCGCCACCGGGGAGCTGTTTTTT,CASSKGAATGELFF
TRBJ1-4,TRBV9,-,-,TGTGCCAGCAGCGTAGACATCACTAATGAAAAACTGTTTTTT,CASSVDITNEKLFF
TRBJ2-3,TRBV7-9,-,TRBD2,TGTGCCAGCGGCGGGGGGGAGGATACGCAGTATTTT,CASGGGEDTQYF
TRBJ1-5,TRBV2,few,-,TGTGCCAGCAGGGGAGAATGGGGGCTCGGCAATCAGCCCCAGCATTTT,CASRGEWGLGNQPQHF
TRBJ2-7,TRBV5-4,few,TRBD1,TGTGCCAGCAGCTCCGGGACAGGTCTCAACTACGAGCAGTACTTC,CASSSGTGLNYEQYF
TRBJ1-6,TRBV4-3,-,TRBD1,TGCGCCAGCAGCCCTTCCCGGGACAGGGGTTGGTCACCCCTCCACTTT,CASSPSRDRGWSPLHF
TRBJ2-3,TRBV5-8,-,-,TGTGCCAGCAGCCCAGGGCGCACCACAGATACGCAGTATTTT,CASSPGRTTDTQYF
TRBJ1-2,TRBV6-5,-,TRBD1,TGTGCCAGCAGCCAGGGACAGGGCTATGGCTACACCTTC,CASSQGQGYGYTF